Reported below is one T cell receptor (beta chain). The data belong to a study of blood T cell repertoires in COVID-19. Study details: The cDNA or gDNA used as material had been derived from T cells, B-cell-depleted T cells, or PBMCs.

V lost 2 bases to trimming and J lost 2 bases; unmatched junction nucleotides: 7. The CDR3 contains 16 residues. From germline, CDR1 is MNHEY and CDR2 SVGAGI. Libraries were prepared by immunoSEQ multiplex PCR; TCRdb keeps only in-frame clonotypes and omits some of them. The sample contains about 97,000 clones, about 83% of which appear only once. Sequencing input: peripheral blood. The chain combines TRBV6-5 with TRBJ2-3, with 7 bases aligning to TRBD2. The source is a human donor in a cohort sampled during active COVID-19. This chain's CDR3 is CASSYDAGAATDTQYF. The CDR3 DNA reads TGTGCCAGCAGTTACGATGCGGGAGCGGCCACAGATACGCAGTATTTT.